This TCR beta chain is drawn from a study of breast tumors, draining lymph nodes, adjacent tissues. Germline lookup yields CDR1 SGHTA and CDR2 FQGNSA. The CDR3 has 14 amino acids. V lost 1 base, J lost 9 bases, and 13 bases lay in between. This clonotype was picked up many times. From the multiplex PCR reads, TCRdb called clonotypes with MiXCR, one entry per CDR3 protein. The table has about 21,000 distinct CDR3 sequences, around 41% seen once. Material for sequencing was breast tumor tissue. The TCR was taken from a female donor with breast cancer. Some clones in this sample may be carry-over from other donors' samples. The chain carries TRBV7-2 and TRBJ2-1; D is unclear. The CDR3 coding sequence is TGTGCCAGCAGCTTAGACGTTCGTTGGGTTGAGCAGTTCTTC. Protein: CASSLDVRWVEQFF.